This TCR beta chain was identified during a study of T cell repertoires in cytomegalovirus infection. About the research overall: Public TCR beta signatures provided an indication of both CMV infection and a matching HLA type.

Regarding the study as a whole: Identification of carriers of CMV plus the relevant HLA was performed using cumulative public TCR beta family frequency. Within the response measured ex vivo, HLA-C-restricted CMV-specific TCR beta clonotypes were dominant.

TCRdb processed the reads anew with MiXCR; each CDR3 protein has one entry. The sample has about 60,000 distinct CDR3 sequences, roughly 34% seen once. This clonotype was seen more than once but under ten times. Its antigen remains unidentified. Germline V gene data show CDR1 as MNHEY and CDR2 as SVGAGI. This CDR3 contains 14 residues. V lost 4 bases, J lost 11 bases, and 10 bases stayed unmatched. Sequencing input: PBMCs, sequenced either directly or after in vitro stimulation (not recorded which). The receptor was isolated from a human donor in good health (CMV status not recorded). Some clones in this sample may be carry-over from other donors' samples. The chain combines TRBV6-5 with TRBJ1-5; 8 nucleotides line up with TRBD1. The CDR3 region has the DNA TGTGCCAGCAGTTCCGAGGACAGGGCTACGTCCCAGCATTTT. Translating gives CASSSEDRATSQHF.